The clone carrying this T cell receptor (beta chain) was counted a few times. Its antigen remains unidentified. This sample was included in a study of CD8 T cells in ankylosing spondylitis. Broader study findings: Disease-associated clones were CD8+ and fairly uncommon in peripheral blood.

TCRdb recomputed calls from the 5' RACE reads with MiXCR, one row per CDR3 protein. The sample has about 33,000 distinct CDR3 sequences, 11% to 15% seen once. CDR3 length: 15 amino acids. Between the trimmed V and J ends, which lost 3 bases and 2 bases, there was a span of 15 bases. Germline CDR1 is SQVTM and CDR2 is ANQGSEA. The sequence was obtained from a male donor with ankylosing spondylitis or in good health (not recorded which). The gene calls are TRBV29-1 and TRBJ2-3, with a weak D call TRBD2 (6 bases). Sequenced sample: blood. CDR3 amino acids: CSVEGGRPPTDTQYF. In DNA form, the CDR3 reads TGCAGCGTTGAGGGTGGGAGGCCCCCCACAGATACGCAGTATTTT.